This TCR beta chain was recovered during a study of shared T cell receptors in the human thymus. Deletions cut 0 bases from V and 2 bases from J, with 15 bases between. Germline CDR1 and CDR2: SGDLS and YYNGEE. The CDR3 runs 16 residues. Here immunoSEQ multiplex PCR was the method, and the copy in TCRdb shows in-frame clones only, minus some. This table has hundreds of thousands of clones, 70% to 90% appearing once. This same sample was also taken into another study, of human thymus T cells. Turning to that study: Donation was from healthy Finnish infants who were having corrective surgery that addressed congenital heart defects. Gene usage (both V and J) appeared biased in thymic and blood repertoires. Related reports documented highly overlapping thymic repertoires among unrelated individuals.

The sample was thymocytes. The rearrangement links TRBV9 to TRBJ2-7; D gene unclear. This sequence originates from a boy under two years old with a congenital heart defect. The CDR3 nucleotides are TGTGCCAGCAGCGTAGGATCAGAACAGCTACCCTACGAGCAGTACTTC. Its translation: CASSVGSEQLPYEQYF. The whole variable domain, filled in from reference TRBV9 and TRBJ2-7, reads DSGVTQTPKHLITATGQRVTLRCSPRSGDLSVYWYQQSLDQGLQFLIQYYNGEERAKGNILERFSAQQFPDLHSELNLSSLELGDSALYFCASSVGSEQLPYEQYFGPGTRLTVT.